The 19 T cell receptor beta chains below come from one sample, sequenced in a study of cytomegalovirus exposure and HLA in healthy donors (dated 2017 in TCRdb). The library was obtained by the immunoSEQ multiplex PCR assay. For the multiplex PCR, a mixture combining 60 forward primers for TCR Vbeta segments and 13 reverse primers for TCR Jbeta segments was used. TCRdb mirrors the immuneACCESS table, restricted to in-frame sequences. Some clones are absent from its copies; in checked studies, under half trace to an unresolved V gene, and the reason for the others is unknown. The sample data list about 160,000 clones, and approximately 80% of these were observed just once. The ten largest clones represent under 15% of the sample. Sample: PBMCs. The receptors were gathered from a woman in her forties or fifties in good health and CMV-seronegative.

J is TRBJ1-1 and V is TRBV18; a possible D gene is TRBD1 (5 bases). Germline V lookup: CDR1 KGHSH, CDR2 LQKENI. With 4 bases removed from V and 3 bases from J, the gap between germline ends came to 18 bases. The CDR3 loop spans 16 amino acids. CDR3 sequence reads: CASSLFPDTGDTEAFF. The CDR3 DNA sequence: TGTGCCAGCTCACTGTTCCCGGACACGGGGGACACTGAAGCTTTCTTT.

In this sample, this clone turned up many times. The J gene is TRBJ2-7, the V gene TRBV5-6, with 8 bases matching TRBD1. The CDR3 length is 14 residues. Germline CDR1 SGHDT, CDR2 YYEEEE. V shed 3 bases, J shed 4 bases, and the junction held 6 bases outside the gene matches. CDR3 nucleotide sequence: TGTGCCAGCAGCTCGGTGACAGGGGCGTACGAGCAGTACTTC. The encoded protein is CASSSVTGAYEQYF.

This sequence joins TRBV28 and TRBJ1-1, with a tentative D call TRBD1 (5 bases). The CDR3 extends over 12 amino acids. CDR1 is MDHEN and CDR2 is SYDVKM in the germline V gene. The CDR3 bases are TGTGCAATAGGGGAGGGTGGGACTGAAGCTTTCTTT. Amino acid sequence: CAIGEGGTEAFF.

This chain uses TRBV5-8 with TRBJ1-5, with TRBD1 identical over 9 bases. The CDR3 covers 14 residues. Germline V gene data show CDR1 as SGHTS and CDR2 as YDEGEE. With V trimmed by 5 bases and J by 7 bases, 7 bases remained unmatched. CDR3 DNA: TGTGCCAGCAGTTCTGACAGGGGGGAACAGCCCCAGCATTTT. Protein product: CASSSDRGEQPQHF.

This chain links TRBV6-6 with TRBJ1-2, with 9 bases aligning to TRBD1. V was pared by 8 bases and J by 7 bases, with 11 bases of the junction left unmatched. From germline, CDR1 is MNHNY and CDR2 SVGAGI (reference sequence). The CDR3 has 14 residues. CDR3 nucleotides: TGTGCCAGCTTCCGCCGGGACAGGGATGTTGGCTACACCTTC. This translates into CASFRRDRDVGYTF.

The V call is TRBV27, the J call TRBJ1-1, with 7 bases identical to TRBD1. Unmatched junction bases numbered 5, after V lost 6 bases and J lost 4 bases. CDR3 length: 13 residues. Germline CDR1 is MNHEY and CDR2 is SMNVEV (reference sequence). DNA for the CDR3: TGTGCCAGCAGGCTGCAGGGGGGCACTGAAGCTTTCTTT. The encoded protein is CASRLQGGTEAFF.

V and J are TRBV28 and TRBJ2-7; 7 nucleotides agree with TRBD1. The CDR3 is made up of 12 amino acids. CDR1 is MDHEN and CDR2 is SYDVKM in the germline V gene. V lost 4 bases to trimming and J lost 10 bases; unmatched junction nucleotides: 7. CDR3 nucleotide sequence: TGTGCCAGCAGTTCCCGACAGGGTCGACAGTACTTC. This sequence encodes CASSSRQGRQYF.

The chain combines TRBV7-8 with TRBJ1-1, with D unclear. The germline V and J ends were trimmed by 1 base and 6 bases, with 6 bases remaining between them. CDR1 and CDR2 from the germline V gene are SGHVS and FQNEAQ. The CDR3 is made up of 12 amino acids. Written as DNA, the CDR3 is TGTGCCAGCAGCTTAGACCAGGCTGAAGCTTTCTTT. Translating it yields CASSLDQAEAFF.

The chain couples TRBV4-2 to TRBJ1-1; 9 positions agree with TRBD1. Germline assignment: CDR1 LGHNA and CDR2 YNFKEQ. The CDR3 has 15 amino acids. J gave up 10 bases and V 3 bases, and 12 bases lay outside the gene matches. In DNA form, the CDR3 reads TGTGCCAGCAGCCAGGACCGGGACAGGGAATTTGGAGCTTTCTTT. Translation: CASSQDRDREFGAFF.

This chain joins TRBV10-3 and TRBJ1-2; a weak D match, TRBD1 (6 bases). CDR1 and CDR2 (germline): ENHRY, SYGVKD. The CDR3 spans 17 residues. The V gene lost 1 base and the J gene lost 1 base, with 16 bases spanning the gap. The CDR3 protein is CAISEYVTGLNNYGYTF. CDR3 sequence (DNA): TGTGCCATCAGTGAGTACGTGACAGGTCTAAATAACTATGGCTACACCTTC.

This clone was seen more than once but under ten times. V and J are TRBV28 and TRBJ2-1; 11 positions agree with TRBD2. V lost 5 bases, J lost 6 bases, and 9 bases stayed unmatched. Germline lookup yields CDR1 MDHEN and CDR2 SYDVKM. The CDR3 covers 16 residues. The CDR3 here is CASSPTLAGGGNEQFF. The CDR3 nucleotides read TGTGCCAGCAGTCCCACCCTAGCGGGAGGAGGCAATGAGCAGTTCTTC. Together with reference TRBV28 and TRBJ2-1, the CDR3 gives the full variable domain: DVKVTQSSRYLVKRTGEKVFLECVQDMDHENMFWYRQDPGLGLRLIYFSYDVKMKEKGDIPEGYSVSREKKERFSLILESASTNQTSMYLCASSPTLAGGGNEQFFGPGTRLTVL.

V gene TRBV4-3 combines with J gene TRBJ2-2; D not resolved. CDR1 is LGHNA and CDR2 is YSLEER in the germline V gene. CDR3 length equals 13 residues. Trimming took 1 base from V and 5 from J, leaving 5 bases between them. The CDR3 region is CASSQVRTGELFF. Written as DNA, the CDR3 is TGCGCCAGCAGCCAAGTTAGAACCGGGGAGCTGTTTTTT.

The rearrangement joins TRBV4-2 to TRBJ2-5; D is ambiguous. This CDR3 is built from 16 residues. With 3 bases removed from V and 5 bases from J, the gap between germline ends came to 19 bases. Germline V gene data show CDR1 as LGHNA and CDR2 as YNFKEQ. CDR3 bases: TGTGCCAGCAGCCAGTCCCCCCTAGGTCTGGTGGAGACCCAGTACTTC. Protein: CASSQSPLGLVETQYF.

V usage is TRBV5-1 and J usage is TRBJ2-6; D is ambiguous. The V gene lost 0 bases and the J gene lost 0 bases, with 10 bases spanning the gap. This CDR3 spans 17 amino acids. The V gene's germline CDR1 is SGHRS and CDR2 YFSETQ. CDR3 amino acids: CASSLVNTVSGANVLTF. The CDR3 DNA follows: TGCGCCAGCAGCTTGGTCAACACCGTCTCTGGGGCCAACGTCCTGACTTTC.

The chain employs TRBV5-1 and TRBJ1-1; weak D call: TRBD1 (5 bases). Germline CDR1 reads SGHRS; CDR2 reads YFSETQ. The V and J ends lost 0 bases and 7 bases respectively, with 16 bases between them. This CDR3 is built from 15 residues. In DNA form, the CDR3 reads TGCGCCAGCAGCTTGGGGGTCGGCGGGACGGTTGAAGCTTTCTTT. Amino acid sequence: CASSLGVGGTVEAFF.

The gene calls are TRBV4-3 and TRBJ2-1; TRBD2 matches at 9 bases. The trim removed 1 base at V and 4 bases at J, leaving 5 bases unmatched. The germline V gene encodes CDR1 LGHNA and CDR2 YSLEER. CDR3 length: 16 amino acids. The CDR3 nucleotides read TGCGCCAGCAGCCAAGTGGCGGGGGGGAGATACAATGAGCAGTTCTTC. Translating it yields CASSQVAGGRYNEQFF.

About this clone itself: This specimen includes other DNA sequences encoding the same CDR3. V usage is TRBV27 and J usage is TRBJ2-3; no definite D call. The CDR3 is made up of 17 amino acids. The V and J ends lost 5 bases and 1 base respectively, with 19 bases between them. The germline gives CDR1 MNHEY, CDR2 SMNVEV (reference sequence). The CDR3 coding sequence is TGTGCCAGCAGTCCGAGGCCCCTCACCCCAGGCACAGATACGCAGTATTTT. It specifies CASSPRPLTPGTDTQYF.

The chain joins TRBV19 to TRBJ1-1; a weak D match, TRBD1 (6 bases). The CDR3 loop spans 17 amino acids. V gave up 5 bases and J gave up 0 bases, with 19 bases separating them. Germline CDR1 reads LNHDA; CDR2 reads SQIVND (reference sequence). This CDR3 reads CASSFRSMTGMNTEAFF. The CDR3 DNA is TGTGCCAGTAGTTTTCGTTCAATGACAGGCATGAACACTGAAGCTTTCTTT.

Written as DNA, the CDR3 is TGTGCCAGCAGTTCAGGGGACTCTGGAAACACCATATATTTT. It specifies CASSSGDSGNTIYF. This rearrangement joins TRBV28 to TRBJ1-3; D might be TRBD1 (6 bases). V lost 4 bases, J lost 0 bases, and 7 bases lay in between. This CDR3 comprises 14 residues. Germline V lookup: CDR1 MDHEN, CDR2 SYDVKM. The variable domain in full, completed from reference TRBV28 and TRBJ1-3, reads DVKVTQSSRYLVKRTGEKVFLECVQDMDHENMFWYRQDPGLGLRLIYFSYDVKMKEKGDIPEGYSVSREKKERFSLILESASTNQTSMYLCASSSGDSGNTIYFGEGSWLTVV.